These 24 T cell receptor beta chains were sequenced from one sample in a study of CD8+ T cells in alopecia areata. In each case, RNA was isolated and then reverse transcribed into cDNA as the sequencing template. Sequencing was performed with immunoSEQ multiplex PCR; in TCRdb, only in-frame clones are kept and a portion is missing. The profile shows about 180,000 clones, about 53% of them singletons. Treatment described: oral pan-JAK inhibitor, 5-10 mg twice daily. Here the sequenced sample was CD8+ T cells sorted from blood, taken at week 24, from a patient treated with tofacitinib. These receptors were taken from a human donor with alopecia areata.

The J gene is TRBJ2-2, the V gene TRBV5-1; no definite D call. The length of the CDR3 is 11 residues. V shed 2 bases and J shed 6 bases, with 2 bases lying between them. Germline V gene data show CDR1 as SGHRS and CDR2 as YFSETQ. The CDR3 region is CASSFSGELFF. The CDR3 bases are TGCGCCAGCAGCTTTTCCGGGGAGCTGTTTTTT.

This clone was seen a handful of times. V is TRBV29-1 and J is TRBJ1-2; D perhaps matches TRBD1 (5 bases). Trimming removed 0 bases at V and 2 bases at J, with 10 bases between. CDR3 length: 14 residues. Germline loops: CDR1 SQVTM, CDR2 ANQGSEA. CDR3 protein: CSVEDTGYNYGYTF. The CDR3 DNA sequence: TGCAGCGTTGAAGATACAGGTTACAACTATGGCTACACCTTC.

This rearrangement joins TRBV29-1 to TRBJ2-1, with 7 nucleotides matching TRBD2. J was trimmed by 9 bases and V by 7 bases; bases with no gene match: 3. CDR3 length: 10 amino acids. CDR1 and CDR2 (germline): SQVTM, ANQGSEA. Written as DNA, the CDR3 is TGCAGCGCCCGCGGGGGTGAGCAGTTCTTC. It is translated as CSARGGEQFF.

The chain employs TRBV7-6 and TRBJ2-1; 8 bases agree with TRBD2. V trimming: 4 bases; J trimming: 3 bases; junction bases outside the gene matches: 11. CDR1 is SGHVS and CDR2 is FNYEAQ in the germline V gene. This CDR3 comprises 17 residues. The CDR3 here is CASSYGAAGENYNEQFF. DNA for the CDR3: TGTGCCAGCAGCTACGGGGCAGCGGGGGAAAACTACAATGAGCAGTTCTTC. Variable domain in full (rest from reference TRBV7-6 and TRBJ2-1): GAGVSQSPRYKVTKRGQDVALRCDPISGHVSLYWYRQALGQGPEFLTYFNYEAQQDKSGLPNDRFSAERPEGSISTLTIQRTEQRDSAMYRCASSYGAAGENYNEQFFGPGTRLTVL.

This clone has just a few counts. This sequence joins TRBV19 and TRBJ2-4; either TRBD1 or TRBD2 may supply D (5 bases each). This CDR3 spans 14 amino acids. Germline loops: CDR1 LNHDA, CDR2 SQIVND (reference sequence). Trimming took 6 bases from V and 9 from J, leaving 18 bases between them. CDR3 nucleotide sequence: TGTGCCAGTAGCCCCCTGGGGGAGCCGTTCATTCAGTACTTC. It translates to CASSPLGEPFIQYF.

A few counts support this clone. This chain links TRBV5-6 with TRBJ2-3, with a weak D call TRBD1 (6 bases). The V end was cut by 0 bases, the J end by 2 bases, with 13 bases between. The CDR3 runs to 16 residues. The V gene's germline CDR1 is SGHDT and CDR2 YYEEEE. The CDR3 protein is CASSLAATGHTDTQYF. Here the CDR3 DNA reads TGTGCCAGCAGCTTGGCCGCGACAGGCCACACAGATACGCAGTATTTT.

This clone came up once. The DNA for the CDR3 is TGTGCCAGCAGTTTACCGGACCGTTCACCCCTCCACTTT. Its translation is CASSLPDRSPLHF. The chain uses TRBV27 and TRBJ1-6; D is unclear. V was clipped by 2 bases and J by 9 bases, with 8 bases between them. There are 13 residues in the CDR3. Per germline, CDR1 MNHEY and CDR2 SMNVEV (reference sequence).

The gene calls are TRBV29-1 and TRBJ2-1; D is undetermined. The CDR3 covers 14 residues. V lost 2 bases to trimming and J lost 1 base, with 9 bases between them. From germline, CDR1 is SQVTM and CDR2 ANQGSEA. The CDR3 is CSVELAGSYNEQFF. CDR3 DNA: TGCAGCGTTGAATTGGCCGGTTCCTACAATGAGCAGTTCTTC.

The V call is TRBV29-1, the J call TRBJ2-7; D is unresolved. Trimming shortened V by 3 bases and J by 5 bases, and 8 bases separated the two germline ends. The CDR3 loop spans 11 amino acids. Per the germline V gene, CDR1 is SQVTM and CDR2 is ANQGSEA. This chain's CDR3 is CSVDSRNEQYF. In DNA form, the CDR3 reads TGCAGCGTTGATTCGCGGAACGAGCAGTACTTC.

The CDR3 loop is CASSLSGPNNEKLFF. In DNA form, the CDR3 reads TGTGCCAGCAGCTTATCAGGGCCCAACAATGAAAAACTGTTTTTT. This chain links TRBV5-6 with TRBJ1-4; D is perhaps TRBD1 (5 bases). The CDR3 is 15 residues long. Germline values: CDR1 SGHDT, CDR2 YYEEEE. Deletions cut 2 bases from V and 5 bases from J, with 13 bases between. The full variable domain, completed using reference TRBV5-6 and TRBJ1-4, is DAGVTQSPTHLIKTRGQQVTLRCSPKSGHDTVSWYQQALGQGPQFIFQYYEEEERQRGNFPDRFSGHQFPNYSSELNVNALLLGDSALYLCASSLSGPNNEKLFFGSGTQLSVL.

This clone was seen a few times. The chain combines TRBV27 with TRBJ1-5; a possible D gene is TRBD1 (5 bases). The length of the CDR3 is 14 residues. Trimming removed 8 bases from V and 7 bases from J, with 18 bases in between. CDR1 is MNHEY and CDR2 is SMNVEV in the germline V gene (reference sequence). The CDR3 DNA reads as TGTGCCAGCTCCCCTGTTGGGGCAGGGCAGCCCCAGCATTTT. This gives the protein CASSPVGAGQPQHF.

CDR3 coding DNA: TGCGCCAGCAGCCGAGGGGACAGGCTGAGGTACGAGCAGTACTTC. It translates to CASSRGDRLRYEQYF. The chain couples TRBV4-3 to TRBJ2-7; 8 nucleotides align to TRBD1. The V gene end was trimmed by 4 bases and the J gene end by 4 bases; junction bases not matched to a gene: 9. The CDR3 loop spans 15 amino acids. The germline V gene encodes CDR1 LGHNA and CDR2 YSLEER.

The rearrangement uses TRBV13 and TRBJ1-2, with TRBD1 matching over 7 bases. With V trimmed by 5 bases and J by 6 bases, 6 bases remained unmatched. The CDR3 has 13 residues. Germline CDR1 is PRHDT and CDR2 is FYEKMQ (reference sequence). In DNA, the CDR3 is TGTGCCAGCAGCGTCCGCCAGGGGGATGGCTACACCTTC. It specifies CASSVRQGDGYTF.

CDR3 protein: CATSSGQGYEQYF. The CDR3 DNA sequence: TGTGCCACCAGCTCAGGACAGGGCTACGAGCAGTACTTC. The J gene is TRBJ2-7, the V gene TRBV15; 8 bases line up with TRBD1. Germline trimming cut 5 bases from V and 3 bases from J; bases unmatched to any gene: 3. The CDR3 totals 13 residues. Germline V gene lookup returns CDR1 LNHNV and CDR2 YYDKDF (reference sequence). The entire variable domain, with the rest obtained from reference TRBV15 and TRBJ2-7, is as follows: DAMVIQNPRYQVTQFGKPVTLSCSQTLNHNVMYWYQQKSSQAPKLLFHYYDKDFNNEADTPDNFQSRRPNTSFCFLDIRSPGLGDTAMYLCATSSGQGYEQYFGPGTRLTVT.

A word on this clone: The missing conserved phenylalanine or tryptophan at the end of this CDR3 makes a read error likely. The rearrangement links TRBV29-1 to TRBJ2-4; D is perhaps TRBD1 or TRBD2 (5 bases each). In germline, CDR1 is SQVTM, CDR2 ANQGSEA. V was clipped by 6 bases and J by 2 bases, with 11 bases between them. The CDR3 loop spans 13 amino acids. The CDR3: CSVRGESKNIQYL. DNA for the CDR3: TGCAGCGTACGAGGGGAGTCCAAAAACATTCAGTACCTC.

The chain recombines TRBV13 with TRBJ2-7; 12 bases fit TRBD2. J gave up 3 bases and V 3 bases, and 3 bases lay outside the gene matches. Germline V CDR1 and CDR2: PRHDT, FYEKMQ (reference sequence). CDR3 length equals 15 residues. DNA of the CDR3: TGTGCCAGCAGCTTCCGGACTAGCGGGGACTACGAGCAGTACTTC. Its translation is CASSFRTSGDYEQYF. The entire variable domain, with the rest obtained from reference TRBV13 and TRBJ2-7, is as follows: AAGVIQSPRHLIKEKRETATLKCYPIPRHDTVYWYQQGPGQDPQFLISFYEKMQSDKGSIPDRFSAQQFSDYHSELNMSSLELGDSALYFCASSFRTSGDYEQYFGPGTRLTVT.

The chain recombines TRBV5-1 with TRBJ2-3, with a tentative D call TRBD2 (5 bases). The CDR3 is made up of 15 amino acids. The V gene's germline CDR1 is SGHRS and CDR2 YFSETQ. The V gene lost 3 bases and the J gene lost 1 base, with 12 bases spanning the gap. The CDR3 protein is CASSSSDWGTDTQYF. The CDR3 DNA reads as TGCGCCAGCAGCTCCTCGGACTGGGGCACAGATACGCAGTATTTT.

The rearrangement uses TRBV7-3 and TRBJ1-6; D not certain. There are 13 residues in the CDR3. Germline-derived CDR1 and CDR2 are SGHTA and FQGTGA. The V and J ends lost 5 bases and 9 bases respectively, with 11 bases between them. CDR3 amino acids: CASSTDPLSPLHF. In DNA, the CDR3 is TGTGCCAGCAGCACCGACCCTCTTTCACCCCTCCACTTT.

The chain employs TRBV30 and TRBJ2-7; no clear D gene. CDR1 and CDR2 from the germline V gene are GTSNPN and SVGIG (reference sequence). V gave up 1 base and J gave up 4 bases, with 5 bases separating them. This CDR3 region has 11 residues. The CDR3 region has the DNA TGTGCCTGGAGTGACGGGTACGAGCAGTACTTC. It translates to CAWSDGYEQYF.

This clone was counted only a few times. The chain uses TRBV28 and TRBJ1-5; D not certain. The CDR3 is 14 residues long. Trimming stripped 2 bases from V and 5 bases from J, with 10 bases between. Germline V lookup: CDR1 MDHEN, CDR2 SYDVKM. The DNA of the CDR3 is TGTGCCAGCAGTTTAGGTGGTGGATATCAGCCCCAGCATTTT. Translating it yields CASSLGGGYQPQHF.

The genes are TRBV30 and TRBJ1-1; unclear D gene. V shed 2 bases and J shed 3 bases, with 13 bases lying between them. Germline V gives CDR1 GTSNPN, CDR2 SVGIG (reference sequence). The CDR3 sequence is 14 residues long. The CDR3 here is CAWSPLVGHTEAFF. The CDR3 region has the DNA TGTGCCTGGAGTCCCTTGGTAGGACACACTGAAGCTTTCTTT.

The chain links TRBV7-8 to TRBJ2-7; the D gene is possibly TRBD2 (5 bases). V was cut by 4 bases and J by 3 bases, with 7 bases left in between. Germline CDR1 and CDR2: SGHVS and FQNEAQ. The CDR3 is 12 residues long. The CDR3 nucleotides are TGTGCCAGCAGCTCCGAGGGCTACGAGCAGTACTTC. Translated: CASSSEGYEQYF.

CDR3 nucleotides: TGTGCCAGCAGCTTAACTTCCAGGGCCTACGAGCAGTACTTC. Translating it yields CASSLTSRAYEQYF. The chain carries TRBV7-9 and TRBJ2-7; D might be TRBD1 (5 bases). The CDR3 is 14 residues long. V was shortened by 2 bases and J by 2 bases, with 10 bases between the two germline ends. Germline assignment: CDR1 SEHNR and CDR2 FQNEAQ (reference sequence).

In its sample, this clone was seen a few times. The chain links TRBV10-3 to TRBJ2-1; TRBD1 matches at 7 bases. The CDR3 consists of 13 residues. Germline CDR1 is ENHRY and CDR2 is SYGVKD. The V segment lost 3 bases and the J segment 10 bases; nucleotides outside the gene matches: 6. CDR3 nucleotides: TGTGCCATCAGTGACCGGACAGGCCAAGAGCAGTTCTTC. Residues: CAISDRTGQEQFF.